The 26 T cell receptor beta chains below were found in one sample sequenced in a study of STAT5B mutations in CD4+ large granular lymphocyte leukemia. The method was immunoSEQ multiplex PCR; TCRdb's version includes in-frame clones alone and lacks a portion of them. There are 20,000 to 25,000 clones in the sample; 79% occur only once, and less than 0.5% lies in the top ten. Specimen: CD4+ T cells from blood buffy coats. These receptors all stem from a human donor in good health.

The chain uses TRBV2 and TRBJ1-4, with D maybe TRBD1 (5 bases). Per germline, CDR1 SNHLY and CDR2 FYNNEI. V lost 8 bases and J 5 bases, leaving 15 bases between the germline ends. This CDR3 has 14 amino acids. The CDR3 protein is CASGSRAANEKLFF. CDR3 DNA: TGTGCCAGCGGCAGCAGGGCAGCGAATGAAAAACTGTTTTTT. The full variable domain, completed using reference TRBV2 and TRBJ1-4, is EPEVTQTPSHQVTQMGQEVILRCVPISNHLYFYWYRQILGQKVEFLVSFYNNEISEKSEIFDDQFSVERPDGSNFTLKIRSTKLEDSAMYFCASGSRAANEKLFFGSGTQLSVL.

This chain uses TRBV25-1 with TRBJ1-1; D gene unclear. From germline, CDR1 is MGHDK and CDR2 SYGVNS. CDR3 length: 14 amino acids. V lost 0 bases to trimming and J lost 10 bases, with 15 bases between them. Written as DNA, the CDR3 is TGTGCCAGCAGTGAATATGGCAGTTCATTAGGAGCTTTCTTT. Translated, it gives CASSEYGSSLGAFF.

The DNA for the CDR3 is TGTGCCAGCAGCTGGGCTAGCGGGTTGGACACCGGGGAGCTGTTTTTT. Protein: CASSWASGLDTGELFF. The V call is TRBV11-2, the J call TRBJ2-2; 8 positions agree with TRBD2. CDR1 SGHAT and CDR2 FQNNGV come from the germline V gene. The CDR3 totals 16 residues. J lost 3 bases, V lost 4 bases, and 7 bases had no gene match. Variable domain in full (rest from reference TRBV11-2 and TRBJ2-2): EAGVAQSPRYKIIEKRQSVAFWCNPISGHATLYWYQQILGQGPKLLIQFQNNGVVDDSQLPKDRFSAERLKGVDSTLKIQPAKLEDSAVYLCASSWASGLDTGELFFGEGSRLTVL.

This chain joins TRBV6-4 and TRBJ2-7; 10 nucleotides agree with TRBD2. The ends lost 0 bases at V and 1 base at J; junction bases unmatched: 3. Germline CDR1 reads MRHNA; CDR2 reads SNTAGT. The CDR3 contains 16 residues. The CDR3 reads CASSDSKREGSYEQYF. CDR3 in DNA: TGTGCCAGCAGTGACTCGAAGCGGGAGGGATCCTACGAGCAGTACTTC.

The V and J genes are TRBV30 and TRBJ2-1, with D possibly TRBD2 on 6 matching bases. V was trimmed by 1 base and J by 8 bases, leaving 15 bases between them. Germline V gives CDR1 GTSNPN, CDR2 SVGIG (reference sequence). The length of the CDR3 is 14 residues. CDR3 sequence: CAWSAGVSVDEQFF. CDR3 nucleotides: TGTGCCTGGAGTGCGGGAGTCTCCGTCGATGAGCAGTTCTTC.

The rearrangement joins TRBV11-3 to TRBJ2-7; 7 nucleotides line up with TRBD1. Germline-derived CDR1 and CDR2 are SGHNT and YENEEA. This CDR3 spans 19 amino acids. Trimming cost V 5 bases and J 0 bases; bases outside gene matches: 19. CDR3 in amino acids: CASSAASKWDSHSSYEQYF. The CDR3 DNA reads as TGTGCCAGCAGCGCCGCCTCTAAGTGGGACAGCCATTCCTCCTACGAGCAGTACTTC.

The rearrangement uses TRBV7-9 and TRBJ2-3, with D tentatively TRBD2 (6 bases). Germline V CDR1 and CDR2: SEHNR, FQNEAQ (reference sequence). V lost 2 bases, J lost 5 bases, and 20 bases lay in between. The CDR3 is made up of 17 amino acids. This chain's CDR3 is CASSLMGGPGALDTQYF. The CDR3 bases are TGTGCCAGCAGCTTAATGGGCGGGCCGGGAGCCTTAGATACGCAGTATTTT.

The V gene is TRBV30, the J gene TRBJ2-6, with D unresolved. V gave up 3 bases and J gave up 0 bases, with 0 bases separating them. Germline CDR1 is GTSNPN and CDR2 is SVGIG (reference sequence). The CDR3 runs 12 residues. DNA for the CDR3: TGTGCCTGGAGCTCTGGGGCCAACGTCCTGACTTTC. Its protein is CAWSSGANVLTF.

This chain connects TRBV2 to TRBJ2-3; D is undetermined. Germline CDR1 and CDR2: SNHLY and FYNNEI. Trimming stripped 5 bases from V and 3 bases from J, with 9 bases between. The CDR3 consists of 13 residues. The CDR3 region is CASSRDLTDTQYF. In DNA form, the CDR3 reads TGTGCCAGCAGTAGAGATTTGACAGATACGCAGTATTTT.

The chain carries TRBV18 and TRBJ1-1; no firm D call. In germline, CDR1 is KGHSH, CDR2 LQKENI. The V end lost 4 bases, the J end lost 0 bases, and 9 bases lay between the germline ends. The CDR3 has 14 residues. CDR3 sequence reads: CASSQTELNTEAFF. CDR3 in DNA: TGTGCCAGCTCACAGACGGAGTTGAACACTGAAGCTTTCTTT.

This clone occurred once. The chain combines TRBV4-1 with TRBJ2-7, with 11 bases identical to TRBD2. After removal of 3 bases from V and 3 bases from J, the junction contained 19 bases not matched to a gene. The CDR3 contains 20 residues. The germline V gene has CDR1 MGHRA and CDR2 YSYEKL. CDR3 loop: CASSQLPGLAVLAWSYEQYF. The CDR3 DNA reads as TGCGCCAGCAGCCAGCTCCCGGGACTAGCGGTTCTAGCTTGGAGCTACGAGCAGTACTTC.

This chain links TRBV6-6 with TRBJ2-3; 7 bases are a match to TRBD2. There are 14 residues in the CDR3. J gave up 1 base and V 6 bases, and 4 bases lay outside the gene matches. CDR1 MNHNY and CDR2 SVGAGI come from the germline V gene (reference sequence). CDR3 in DNA: TGTGCCAGCAGGAGACGGGAGGGCACAGATACGCAGTATTTT. Translated, it gives CASRRREGTDTQYF.

This chain joins TRBV27 and TRBJ2-7; TRBD1 matches 7 bases. The CDR3 extends over 14 amino acids. The V segment lost 6 bases and the J segment 2 bases; nucleotides outside the gene matches: 7. The germline V gene encodes CDR1 MNHEY and CDR2 SMNVEV (reference sequence). The CDR3 sequence is CASSPGQFAYEQYF. For the CDR3, the DNA is TGTGCCAGCAGCCCGGGACAGTTCGCCTACGAGCAGTACTTC.

The rearrangement uses TRBV2 and TRBJ2-7; D remains ambiguous. Per the germline V gene, CDR1 is SNHLY and CDR2 is FYNNEI. Trimming pared 6 bases from V and 1 base from J, leaving 13 bases between. The CDR3 covers 14 residues. CDR3 loop: CASRRPELSYEQYF. The CDR3 region has the DNA TGTGCCAGCAGGCGCCCGGAACTTTCCTACGAGCAGTACTTC.

DNA of the CDR3: TGTGCCAGCAGCGTAGTACAAGGCCATGAGCAGTTCTTC. Its translation: CASSVVQGHEQFF. This sequence joins TRBV9 and TRBJ2-1; D call uncertain. This CDR3 has 13 amino acids. Trimming shortened V by 0 bases and J by 8 bases, and 9 bases separated the two germline ends. Germline V gene lookup returns CDR1 SGDLS and CDR2 YYNGEE.

The chain has TRBV5-4 and TRBJ2-7; 9 positions match TRBD2. CDR3 size: 17 residues. Per the germline V gene, CDR1 is SGHNT and CDR2 is YYREEE (reference sequence). V was clipped by 4 bases and J by 3 bases; unmatched bases: 14. The CDR3 protein is CASSLDPLAGDLYEQYF. The CDR3 nucleotides read TGTGCCAGCAGCCTTGATCCTTTAGCGGGAGACCTCTACGAGCAGTACTTC.

The chain joins TRBV5-4 to TRBJ1-2; a weak D match, TRBD1 (5 bases). Trimming stripped 1 base from V and 6 bases from J, with 22 bases between. The germline gives CDR1 SGHNT, CDR2 YYREEE (reference sequence). This CDR3 spans 17 amino acids. The CDR3 nucleotides are TGTGCCAGCAGCTTGAACCGGGGCGAGCGGTTAAACGATGGCTACACCTTC. It specifies CASSLNRGERLNDGYTF.

The CDR3 nucleotides read TGTGCCAGCAGCTCAGAGGAGGGAGCCGCCCCCTACAATGAGCAGTTCTTC. Protein sequence: CASSSEEGAAPYNEQFF. J is TRBJ2-1 and V is TRBV7-9, with D tentatively TRBD2 (6 bases). CDR3 length: 17 amino acids. Germline CDR1 and CDR2: SEHNR and FQNEAQ (reference sequence). Between the trimmed V and J ends, which lost 4 bases and 2 bases, there was a span of 18 bases. Full variable domain (remainder filled in from reference TRBV7-9 and TRBJ2-1): DTGVSQNPRHKITKRGQNVTFRCDPISEHNRLYWYRQTLGQGPEFLTYFQNEAQLEKSRLLSDRFSAERPKGSFSTLEIQRTEQGDSAMYLCASSSEEGAAPYNEQFFGPGTRLTVL.

V is TRBV6-5 and J is TRBJ2-5; perhaps TRBD1 as D (5 bases). CDR1 and CDR2 from the germline V gene are MNHEY and SVGAGI. CDR3 length: 12 residues. Trimming removed 6 bases at V and 3 bases at J, with 8 bases between. The CDR3 protein is CASSLGEETQYF. The CDR3 DNA sequence: TGTGCCAGCAGCCTAGGGGAAGAGACCCAGTACTTC.

This chain uses TRBV2 with TRBJ1-1; perhaps TRBD1 as D (6 bases). The CDR3 covers 15 residues. Germline values: CDR1 SNHLY, CDR2 FYNNEI. Between the trimmed V and J ends, which lost 9 bases and 4 bases, there was a span of 21 bases. The CDR3 bases are TGTGCCAGTTCGCTACAGGGATTTAAGGGCACTGAAGCTTTCTTT. This encodes CASSLQGFKGTEAFF.

The chain links TRBV11-3 to TRBJ2-1; TRBD2 agrees at 8 bases. The CDR3 extends over 14 amino acids. Losses at the gene ends were 6 bases for V and 1 base for J; bases not matched to a gene: 2. CDR1 and CDR2 from the germline V gene are SGHNT and YENEEA. The chain's CDR3 is CASRPGGSYNEQFF. CDR3 coding DNA: TGTGCCAGCAGGCCGGGGGGGTCCTACAATGAGCAGTTCTTC.

This chain links TRBV6-6 with TRBJ2-5; TRBD2 matches 10 bases. V dropped 6 bases and J dropped 5; count of bases not matched to a gene: 9. The length of the CDR3 is 15 residues. Germline values: CDR1 MNHNY, CDR2 SVGAGI (reference sequence). DNA of the CDR3: TGTGCCAGCAGGATCAGCGGGAGGGCCGGTGAGACCCAGTACTTC. It translates to CASRISGRAGETQYF.

This clone has more than one count but fewer than ten. The rearrangement joins TRBV2 to TRBJ1-1; D perhaps matches TRBD1 (5 bases). This CDR3 region has 14 residues. The germline gives CDR1 SNHLY, CDR2 FYNNEI. Deletions cut 5 bases from V and 4 bases from J, with 14 bases between. CDR3 loop: CASSPLGGGTEAFF. The CDR3 DNA sequence: TGTGCCAGCAGTCCCCTTGGGGGGGGCACTGAAGCTTTCTTT.

V gene TRBV7-6 combines with J gene TRBJ2-3; 9 bases agree with TRBD2. With 5 bases clipped from V and 4 bases from J, the junction kept 25 bases outside the gene matches. The CDR3 runs to 21 residues. CDR1 and CDR2 from the germline V gene are SGHVS and FNYEAQ. The CDR3 DNA sequence: TGTGCCAGCAGCCCTAGGGCCACAGATGGAAGAGTAGCGGGAGCCCCAGATACGCAGTATTTT. Protein product: CASSPRATDGRVAGAPDTQYF.

This clone has only one observation. The chain uses TRBV10-1 and TRBJ2-5; D call uncertain. The CDR3 sequence is 14 residues long. V lost 0 bases to trimming and J lost 1 base, with 6 bases between them. The germline gives CDR1 WNHNN, CDR2 SYGVQD (reference sequence). Here the CDR3 reads CASSESASQETQYF. DNA of the CDR3: TGCGCCAGCAGTGAGTCGGCCAGCCAAGAGACCCAGTACTTC.

The chain uses TRBV18 and TRBJ2-3; no clear D gene. V dropped 0 bases and J dropped 1 base, with 8 bases sitting between them. There are 15 residues in the CDR3. Germline V gene lookup returns CDR1 KGHSH and CDR2 LQKENI. DNA of the CDR3: TGTGCCAGCTCACCACCGGAACGGCGCACAGATACGCAGTATTTT. Its translation: CASSPPERRTDTQYF.